The 21 T cell receptor beta chains below were found in one sample sequenced in a study of vaccination and CD4 T cells after COVID-19. MiXCR was run by TCRdb on the PCR reads, yielding one entry per CDR3 protein. The sample holds about 15,000 distinct CDR3 sequences, about 70% seen once. The sample in question was CD4+ T cells from blood, obtained after SARS-CoV-2 vaccination. Receptors were obtained from a human donor who had recovered from COVID-19.

This chain connects TRBV20-1 to TRBJ2-1, with a tentative D call TRBD2 (6 bases). Germline CDR1 and CDR2: DFQATT and SNEGSKA (reference sequence). The CDR3 extends over 15 amino acids. Trimming cost V 6 bases and J 9 bases, with 24 bases left between them. The CDR3 sequence: CSAQIRTTRVREQFF. The CDR3 region has the DNA TGCAGTGCCCAAATTCGAACGACTAGAGTTCGTGAGCAGTTCTTC.

The rearrangement uses TRBV24-1 and TRBJ2-3; 11 bases match TRBD2. The ends lost 2 bases at V and 4 bases at J; junction bases unmatched: 16. The V gene's germline CDR1 is KGHDR and CDR2 SFDVKD. The CDR3 totals 20 residues. The CDR3 region is CATSDSAWEAGLAGPDTQYF. CDR3 coding DNA: TGTGCCACCAGTGATTCGGCCTGGGAGGCCGGACTAGCGGGCCCAGATACGCAGTATTTT.

The chain employs TRBV28 and TRBJ2-5; no firm D call. CDR3 size: 14 residues. Trimming shortened V by 5 bases and J by 5 bases, and 15 bases separated the two germline ends. Germline-derived CDR1 and CDR2 are MDHEN and SYDVKM. CDR3 region: CASSPNSLRETQYF. For the CDR3, the DNA is TGTGCCAGCAGTCCGAACTCGTTGAGGGAGACCCAGTACTTC.

The sample holds one count of this clonotype. The V and J genes are TRBV7-2 and TRBJ2-7, with D perhaps matching TRBD2 (5 bases). V was trimmed by 1 base and J by 6 bases, leaving 10 bases between them. There are 13 residues in the CDR3. Germline V gives CDR1 SGHTA, CDR2 FQGNSA. The CDR3 loop is CASSLVRAREQYF. The CDR3, as DNA: TGTGCCAGCAGCTTAGTGAGGGCACGCGAGCAGTACTTC.

This clonotype was seen a handful of times. The J gene is TRBJ2-7, the V gene TRBV23-1; 8 bases match TRBD1. TRBV23-1 is known as an ORF, though its function is uncertain. The V segment lost 6 bases and the J segment 2 bases; nucleotides outside the gene matches: 9. This CDR3 is 15 amino acids long. CDR3 protein: CASRRPGQDPYEQYF. The CDR3 region has the DNA TGCGCCAGCAGACGTCCGGGACAGGATCCCTACGAGCAGTACTTC.

Here the CDR3 reads CASSLRGLADQPQHF. The CDR3 DNA sequence: TGTGCCAGCAGTTTAAGGGGATTAGCGGACCAGCCCCAGCATTTT. The gene calls are TRBV28 and TRBJ1-5, with D possibly matching TRBD1 (5 bases). V was trimmed by 2 bases and J by 7 bases, leaving 15 bases between them. The CDR3 has 15 amino acids. Germline values: CDR1 MDHEN, CDR2 SYDVKM.

Only one count was recorded for this clonotype. CDR3 DNA: TGTGCCAGTAGTATTCGGAACCCAGAGACCCAGTACTTC. This gives the protein CASSIRNPETQYF. J is TRBJ2-5 and V is TRBV19; no firm D call. The CDR3 has 13 amino acids. The germline CDR1 and CDR2 sequences are LNHDA and SQIVND (reference sequence). The V end lost 3 bases, the J end lost 4 bases, and 9 bases lay between the germline ends. Variable domain in full (rest from reference TRBV19 and TRBJ2-5): DGGITQSPKYLFRKEGQNVTLSCEQNLNHDAMYWYRQDPGQGLRLIYYSQIVNDFQKGDIAEGYSVSREKKESFPLTVTSAQKNPTAFYLCASSIRNPETQYFGPGTRLLVL.

The chain is built from TRBV7-2 and TRBJ2-5; no clear D. CDR3 length equals 14 residues. The germline V gene has CDR1 SGHTA and CDR2 FQGNSA. Trimming took off 3 bases at V and 5 bases at J, with 13 bases between the two ends. The DNA of the CDR3 is TGTGCCAGCAGCTTTTTTTCCCCCGTCGAGACCCAGTACTTC. Protein: CASSFFSPVETQYF.

The chain joins TRBV27 to TRBJ2-1; no clear D. The CDR3 spans 15 residues. With 3 bases removed from V and 0 bases from J, the gap between germline ends came to 9 bases. Germline lookup yields CDR1 MNHEY and CDR2 SMNVEV (reference sequence). CDR3 sequence (DNA): TGTGCCAGCAGTTTTGAGCGAAGCTCCTACAATGAGCAGTTCTTC. Its translation: CASSFERSSYNEQFF.

The chain links TRBV7-9 to TRBJ2-5, with 7 bases that match TRBD1. Per germline, CDR1 SEHNR and CDR2 FQNEAQ (reference sequence). This CDR3 has 13 residues. The trim removed 4 bases at V and 1 base at J, leaving 0 bases unmatched. CDR3 DNA: TGTGCCAGCAGCTGGGACAGCCAAGAGACCCAGTACTTC. It codes for CASSWDSQETQYF. The whole variable domain, filled in from reference TRBV7-9 and TRBJ2-5, reads DTGVSQNPRHKITKRGQNVTFRCDPISEHNRLYWYRQTLGQGPEFLTYFQNEAQLEKSRLLSDRFSAERPKGSFSTLEIQRTEQGDSAMYLCASSWDSQETQYFGPGTRLLVL.

The V call is TRBV10-3, the J call TRBJ1-1, with D maybe TRBD1 (5 bases). This CDR3 comprises 12 residues. Trimming pared 5 bases from V and 5 bases from J, leaving 9 bases between. CDR1 is ENHRY, CDR2 SYGVKD, per germline. CDR3 loop: CAISSRVTEAFF. CDR3 bases: TGTGCCATCAGTTCCAGGGTGACTGAAGCTTTCTTT.

V usage is TRBV20-1 and J usage is TRBJ1-1; D unclear. The CDR3 spans 13 residues. Germline V gene lookup returns CDR1 DFQATT and CDR2 SNEGSKA (reference sequence). Trimming pared 0 bases from V and 4 bases from J, leaving 9 bases between. The CDR3 bases are TGCAGTGCTAGAGAGGATTTAAGCACTGAAGCTTTCTTT. This sequence encodes CSAREDLSTEAFF.

The V gene is TRBV7-2, the J gene TRBJ2-5; the D is unclear. The V end was cut by 5 bases, the J end by 5 bases, with 15 bases between. CDR1 SGHTA and CDR2 FQGNSA come from the germline V gene. The CDR3 spans 14 residues. Here the CDR3 reads CASSPPRLWETQYF. As DNA, the CDR3 is TGTGCCAGCAGCCCACCCCGGCTGTGGGAGACCCAGTACTTC.

The rearrangement joins TRBV6-5 to TRBJ2-7; TRBD1 or TRBD2 may be the D gene (5 bases each). This CDR3 has 12 amino acids. Germline assignment: CDR1 MNHEY and CDR2 SVGAGI. V lost 3 bases and J 6 bases, leaving 9 bases between the germline ends. CDR3 nucleotide sequence: TGTGCCAGCAGTTATTGGGGACGCGAGCAGTACTTC. Translating gives CASSYWGREQYF.

The chain uses TRBV27 and TRBJ1-6, with D perhaps TRBD1 (5 bases). The length of the CDR3 is 15 residues. V lost 2 bases to trimming and J lost 1 base, with 6 bases between them. The germline gives CDR1 MNHEY, CDR2 SMNVEV (reference sequence). The CDR3 bases are TGTGCCAGCAGTTTAGAGGGGTCCTATAATTCACCCCTCCACTTT. The encoded protein is CASSLEGSYNSPLHF.

The V gene is TRBV2, the J gene TRBJ2-2, with 8 bases lining up with TRBD1. CDR1 SNHLY and CDR2 FYNNEI come from the germline V gene. This CDR3 region has 15 residues. The junction had 7 bases not matched to a gene; V was cut back by 9 bases and J by 1 base. The CDR3 sequence: CASRQGIGNTGELFF. CDR3 nucleotide sequence: TGTGCCAGTCGACAGGGGATTGGGAACACCGGGGAGCTGTTTTTT.

J is TRBJ2-7 and V is TRBV18; 8 bases fit TRBD1. CDR1 and CDR2 from the germline V gene are KGHSH and LQKENI. Losses at the gene ends were 0 bases for V and 3 bases for J; bases not matched to a gene: 13. The CDR3 covers 18 residues. The CDR3 region is CASSPPGFDRGSVYEQYF. The DNA of the CDR3 is TGTGCCAGCTCACCACCGGGTTTTGACAGGGGTTCCGTCTACGAGCAGTACTTC.

The V and J genes are TRBV20-1 and TRBJ2-5; no clear D gene. CDR3 length equals 11 residues. Germline-derived CDR1 and CDR2 are DFQATT and SNEGSKA (reference sequence). Trimming shortened V by 3 bases and J by 2 bases, and 4 bases separated the two germline ends. CDR3 bases: TGCAGTGCTAGCGGTCAAGAGACCCAGTACTTC. Translation: CSASGQETQYF.

The chain is built from TRBV20-1 and TRBJ2-4; TRBD2 matches 10 bases. Trimming took 4 bases from V and 9 from J; bases not matched to a gene: 15. The CDR3 runs to 16 residues. Germline V gene sequence: CDR1 DFQATT, CDR2 SNEGSKA (reference sequence). This CDR3 is CSATLLAGVMLGIQYF. CDR3 in DNA: TGCAGTGCTACTCTTCTAGCGGGAGTCATGCTGGGCATTCAGTACTTC.

The chain recombines TRBV12-3 or TRBV12-4 with TRBJ1-5; TRBD1 is a possible D gene (5 bases). This CDR3 is 13 amino acids long. Trimming took off 5 bases at V and 4 bases at J, with 9 bases between the two ends. This CDR3 reads CASSDGANQPQHF. CDR3 in DNA: TGTGCCAGCAGTGACGGGGCGAATCAGCCCCAGCATTTT.

The chain links TRBV20-1 to TRBJ1-5, with D perhaps matching TRBD1 (5 bases). V dropped 0 bases and J dropped 7 bases, with 16 bases sitting between them. The CDR3 extends over 15 amino acids. Germline assignment: CDR1 DFQATT and CDR2 SNEGSKA (reference sequence). CDR3 protein: CSARETGGKGQPQHF. The DNA of the CDR3 is TGCAGTGCTAGAGAAACAGGCGGAAAAGGCCAGCCCCAGCATTTT.